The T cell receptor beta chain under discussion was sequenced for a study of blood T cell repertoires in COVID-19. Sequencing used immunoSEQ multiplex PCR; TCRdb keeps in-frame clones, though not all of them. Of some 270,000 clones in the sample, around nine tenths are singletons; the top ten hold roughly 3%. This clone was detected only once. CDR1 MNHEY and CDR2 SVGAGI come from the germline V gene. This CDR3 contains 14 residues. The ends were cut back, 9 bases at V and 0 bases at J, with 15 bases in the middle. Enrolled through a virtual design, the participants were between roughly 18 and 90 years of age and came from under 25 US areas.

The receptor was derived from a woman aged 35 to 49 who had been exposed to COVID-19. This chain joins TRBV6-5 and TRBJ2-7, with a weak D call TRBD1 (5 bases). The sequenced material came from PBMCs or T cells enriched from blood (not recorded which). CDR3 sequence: CASDAGFSSYEQYF. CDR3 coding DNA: TGTGCCAGTGATGCAGGGTTTAGCTCCTACGAGCAGTACTTC.